A single T cell receptor (beta chain) is shown here with its context. The data were obtained in a study of identical twins. V trimming: 0 bases; J trimming: 5 bases; junction bases outside the gene matches: 5. Germline V gives CDR1 LNHNV, CDR2 YYDKDF (reference sequence). The CDR3 contains 15 residues. MiXCR was run by TCRdb on the 5' RACE reads, yielding one entry per CDR3 protein. Of about 280,000 distinct CDR3 sequences in the sample, more than 6.5% were seen once. These same records also appear under a second study, on yellow fever vaccine responses in identical twins.

This rearrangement joins TRBV15 to TRBJ2-5; 8 nucleotides match TRBD2. Source material: memory (CD45RO+) T cells sorted from blood. The TCR comes from a woman in her late teens or twenties in good health. CDR3 sequence (DNA): TGTGCCACCAGCAGAGATCCGGGAGGGCCGGAGACCCAGTACTTC. It translates to CATSRDPGGPETQYF.